This TCR beta chain was recorded in a study of human T cells and chemical hapten exposure. Original processing methods: A typical sample had some 96,000 TCRs, with about 20,000 to 700,000 overall. In TCRdb, the RACE reads were re-called with MiXCR into one record per CDR3 protein. It is TCRdb's table, rather than the study itself, that gives the V and J calls and clone size. The sample shows roughly 81,000 distinct CDR3 sequences, 6.5% to 10% of them seen only once. Points from the study as a whole: Expanded TCRs produced significantly more large CDR3 similarity clusters than controls did.

Details on this clonotype: Its target is not known. Just one base apart from a much larger clone, this may be a read error.

Time point specified: pre-sensitization, week 0. This sample's treatment: therapeutic diphenylcyclopropenone sensitization with weekly scalp DPC. This receptor was identified in a man aged 35-49 years with alopecia areata. Some clones in this sample may be carry-over from other donors' samples. The specimen comprised whole blood, sampled in connection with sensitization to the hapten diphenylcyclopropenone (DPC).

CDR3 sequence: CANSHSGGPETQYF. CDR3 DNA: TGTGCCAACAGCCATTCCGGAGGTCCAGAGACCCAGTACTTC. This chain uses TRBV3-1 with TRBJ2-5, with D possibly being TRBD2 (5 bases). Germline CDR1 reads LGHDT; CDR2 reads YNNKEL (reference sequence). The CDR3 has 14 residues.